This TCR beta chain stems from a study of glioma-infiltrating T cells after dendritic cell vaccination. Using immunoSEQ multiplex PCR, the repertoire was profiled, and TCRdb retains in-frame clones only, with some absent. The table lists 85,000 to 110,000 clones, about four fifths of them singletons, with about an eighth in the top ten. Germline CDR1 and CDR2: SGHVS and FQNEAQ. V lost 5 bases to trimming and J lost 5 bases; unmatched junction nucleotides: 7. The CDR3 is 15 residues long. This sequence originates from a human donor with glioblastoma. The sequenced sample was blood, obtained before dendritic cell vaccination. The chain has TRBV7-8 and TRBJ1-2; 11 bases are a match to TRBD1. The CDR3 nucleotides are TGTGCCAGCAGCCGGGGAGGACAGGGGGCTTATGGCTACACCTTC. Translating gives CASSRGGQGAYGYTF.